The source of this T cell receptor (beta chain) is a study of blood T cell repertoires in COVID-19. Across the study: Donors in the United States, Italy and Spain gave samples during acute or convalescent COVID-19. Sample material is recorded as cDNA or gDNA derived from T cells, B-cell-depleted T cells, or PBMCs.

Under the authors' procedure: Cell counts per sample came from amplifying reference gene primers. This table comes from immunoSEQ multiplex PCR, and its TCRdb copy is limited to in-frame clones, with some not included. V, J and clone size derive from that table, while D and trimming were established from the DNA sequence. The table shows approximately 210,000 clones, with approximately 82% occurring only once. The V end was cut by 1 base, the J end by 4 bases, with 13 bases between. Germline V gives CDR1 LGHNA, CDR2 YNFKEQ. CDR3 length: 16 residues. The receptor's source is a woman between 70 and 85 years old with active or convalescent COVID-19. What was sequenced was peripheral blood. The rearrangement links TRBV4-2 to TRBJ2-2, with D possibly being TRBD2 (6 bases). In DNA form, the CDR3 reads TGTGCCAGCAGCCAAGCTACGGGAGCGGCCACCGGGGAGCTGTTTTTT. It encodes CASSQATGAATGELFF.